This T cell receptor (beta chain) was retrieved from a study of blood T cell repertoires in COVID-19. About the study: Samples of COVID-19 (acute and convalescent) were obtained from the United States, Italy and Spain. Sources were T cells, B-cell-depleted T cells, or PBMCs; the material itself was cDNA or gDNA.

Original handling: Nucleated cell number was recorded as an estimate derived from reference gene primer amplification. TCRdb keeps only in-frame clones here, not all; method: immunoSEQ multiplex PCR. V, J and clone size reflect that table, while D and trimming were determined from the DNA. There are 200,000 to 300,000 clones in the sample; 75% to 90% occur only once, and around 7.8% lies in the top ten. V lost 5 bases and J lost 0, with 10 bases in between. Germline V gene lookup returns CDR1 SEHNR and CDR2 FQNEAQ (reference sequence). CDR3 length: 15 residues. This TCR derives from a man aged 60-69 years who had recovered from COVID-19. The chain employs TRBV7-9 and TRBJ1-4; a weak D match, TRBD1 (5 bases). Input material: peripheral blood. This chain's CDR3 is CASSGDSATNEKLFF. The CDR3, as DNA: TGTGCCAGCAGCGGAGACAGTGCAACTAATGAAAAACTGTTTTTT.